This entry is about one T cell receptor beta chain. Its antigen is still unknown. From germline, CDR1 is LGHNA and CDR2 YNFKEQ. This CDR3 is built from 14 residues. The J segment lost 6 bases and the V segment lost 3 bases, leaving 5 bases of the junction unmatched. The draw of peripheral blood yielded around 9.6 milliliters from each donor. Extracted total RNA amounted to at least 5 micrograms for each sample. The sample originates from a study of blood T cells in healthy people across ages. Study-level findings and limits: Compared with aged donors, long-lived donors showed fewer expanded clones, suggesting selection. Estimates drawn from one million T cells were deemed to understate diversity.

A J-beta primer mix and a sample-barcoded 5' primer were used in a second PCR of roughly 6 to 11 cycles. TCRdb reanalysed the 5' RACE reads using MiXCR and keeps one entry per CDR3 protein. The table has roughly 1.5 million distinct CDR3 sequences, approximately 43% seen once. The rearrangement joins TRBV4-2 to TRBJ1-2, with 9 bases aligning to TRBD1. This clonotype was sampled from a woman aged 18-29 years in good health. Source material: blood. CDR3 loop: CASSQTGGLNGYTF. The CDR3 DNA sequence: TGTGCCAGCAGCCAGACAGGGGGATTAAATGGCTACACCTTC.